A selection of T cell receptor beta chains follows, all from one sample in a study of T-cell reconstitution after alpha-beta-depleted transplantation in children. MiXCR was run by TCRdb on the PCR reads, yielding one entry per CDR3 protein. The sample includes under 300,000 distinct CDR3 sequences, around a tenth of them seen just once. The sample in question was peripheral blood, obtained 180 days after TCRalphabeta/CD19-depleted stem cell transplant. The receptors shown here come from a male patient between 2 and 10 years old who had a stem cell transplant for chronic granulomatous disease, so the T cells may come from the graft donor. CDR3s leave out the opening cysteine and the closing phenylalanine or tryptophan. Fields, in order: D gene, clone size, V gene, CDR3 protein. The D gene is left open where the match is weak. Rows may omit the clone size; those that give it use once, few, many or a size class.

d_gene: NA
abundance: many
v_gene: TRBV12-3/TRBV12-4
CDR3aa: ALGRYGGELF

d_gene: NA
abundance: few
v_gene: TRBV28
CDR3aa: ASSSSPFNEQF

d_gene: TRBD1
abundance: many
v_gene: TRBV12-3/TRBV12-4
CDR3aa: ASSSETGTNEKLF

d_gene: NA
abundance: NA
v_gene: TRBV12-3/TRBV12-4
CDR3aa: ASSTDRFQTNIYEQY

d_gene: NA
abundance: many
v_gene: TRBV12-3/TRBV12-4
CDR3aa: ASRDVRAEAF

d_gene: NA
abundance: many
v_gene: TRBV20-1
CDR3aa: SAVKLGPGELF

d_gene: TRBD2
abundance: many
v_gene: TRBV20-1
CDR3aa: SARPQMPGLAGHGPTDTQY

d_gene: NA
abundance: many
v_gene: TRBV5-1
CDR3aa: ASSLDGRTNYGYT

d_gene: NA
abundance: many
v_gene: TRBV18
CDR3aa: ASSKGVAKNIQY

d_gene: NA
abundance: NA
v_gene: TRBV19
CDR3aa: ASSIDVGASTHQPQH

d_gene: NA
abundance: many
v_gene: TRBV7-2
CDR3aa: ASRSIISGANVLT

d_gene: TRBD1
abundance: many
v_gene: TRBV20-1
CDR3aa: SARDQGAVYQPQH

d_gene: NA
abundance: NA
v_gene: TRBV29-1
CDR3aa: SVEGTGSYEQS

d_gene: NA
abundance: few
v_gene: TRBV6-5
CDR3aa: ASSFGQKGKAHEQY

d_gene: NA
abundance: many
v_gene: TRBV7-6
CDR3aa: ASSRRDTGELF

d_gene: NA
abundance: many
v_gene: TRBV7-2
CDR3aa: ASSLDPGGRWETQY

d_gene: NA
abundance: many
v_gene: TRBV12-3/TRBV12-4
CDR3aa: ASSPYYTGELF

d_gene: TRBD1
abundance: many
v_gene: TRBV2
CDR3aa: ASSEVRGPGELF

d_gene: NA
abundance: many
v_gene: TRBV5-4
CDR3aa: ASSKGSGTEQF

d_gene: TRBD2
abundance: many
v_gene: TRBV12-3/TRBV12-4
CDR3aa: ASSFRALAGVIADTQY

d_gene: TRBD1
abundance: many
v_gene: TRBV20-1
CDR3aa: SAPPRQGKTYEQY

d_gene: TRBD1
abundance: many
v_gene: TRBV5-1
CDR3aa: ASSRSGQGDTEAF

d_gene: TRBD1
abundance: many
v_gene: TRBV5-1
CDR3aa: ASGQGAYEQY

d_gene: NA
abundance: NA
v_gene: TRBV9
CDR3aa: ASVGSVRRGQETQY

d_gene: TRBD2
abundance: NA
v_gene: TRBV10-3
CDR3aa: AISGVAGVMETQY

d_gene: TRBD1
abundance: many
v_gene: TRBV12-3/TRBV12-4
CDR3aa: ATKTGIANTGELF

d_gene: NA
abundance: NA
v_gene: TRBV5-1
CDR3aa: ASSPGAGYGQPQH

d_gene: NA
abundance: many
v_gene: TRBV18
CDR3aa: ASSPSRPLAKNIQY

d_gene: NA
abundance: many
v_gene: TRBV7-2
CDR3aa: ASSGGGGPNTEAF